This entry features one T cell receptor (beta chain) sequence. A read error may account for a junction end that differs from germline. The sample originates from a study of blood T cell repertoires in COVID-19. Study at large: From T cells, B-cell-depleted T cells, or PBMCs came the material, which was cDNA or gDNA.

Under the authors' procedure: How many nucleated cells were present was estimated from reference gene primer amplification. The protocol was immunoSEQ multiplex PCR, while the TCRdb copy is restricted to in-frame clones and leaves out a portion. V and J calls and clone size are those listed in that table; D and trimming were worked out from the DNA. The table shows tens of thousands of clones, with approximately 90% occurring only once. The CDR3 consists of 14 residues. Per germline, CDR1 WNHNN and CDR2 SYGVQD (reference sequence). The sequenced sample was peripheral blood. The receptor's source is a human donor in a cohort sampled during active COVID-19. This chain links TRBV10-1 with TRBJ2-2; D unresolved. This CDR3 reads CASRPDKNTGELFF. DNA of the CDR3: TGCGCCAGCAGACCCGACAAGAACACTGGGGAGCTGTTTTTT.